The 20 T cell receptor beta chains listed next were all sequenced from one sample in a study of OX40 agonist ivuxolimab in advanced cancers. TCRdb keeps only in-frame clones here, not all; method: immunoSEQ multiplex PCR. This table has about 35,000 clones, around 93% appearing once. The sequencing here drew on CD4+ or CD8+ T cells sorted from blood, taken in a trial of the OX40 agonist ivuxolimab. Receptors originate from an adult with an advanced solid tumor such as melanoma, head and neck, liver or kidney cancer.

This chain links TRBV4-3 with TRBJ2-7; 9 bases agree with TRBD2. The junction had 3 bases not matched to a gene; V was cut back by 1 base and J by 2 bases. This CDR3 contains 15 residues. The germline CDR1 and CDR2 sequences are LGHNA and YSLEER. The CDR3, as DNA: TGCGCCAGCAGCCAAGGTAGCGGGGGAACCTACGAGCAGTACTTC. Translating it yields CASSQGSGGTYEQYF.

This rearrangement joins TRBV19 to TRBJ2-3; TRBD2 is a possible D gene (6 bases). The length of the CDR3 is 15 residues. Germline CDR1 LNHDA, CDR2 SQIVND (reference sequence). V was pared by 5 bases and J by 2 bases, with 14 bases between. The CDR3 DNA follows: TGTGCCAGTAGTGTGAAGGGACTGGCCACAGATACGCAGTATTTT. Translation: CASSVKGLATDTQYF.

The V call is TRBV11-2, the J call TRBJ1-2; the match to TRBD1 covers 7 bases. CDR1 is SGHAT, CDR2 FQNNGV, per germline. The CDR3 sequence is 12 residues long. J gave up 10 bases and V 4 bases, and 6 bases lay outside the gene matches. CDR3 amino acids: CASSSLTGNYTF. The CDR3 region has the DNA TGTGCCAGCAGCTCCCTGACAGGGAACTACACCTTC.

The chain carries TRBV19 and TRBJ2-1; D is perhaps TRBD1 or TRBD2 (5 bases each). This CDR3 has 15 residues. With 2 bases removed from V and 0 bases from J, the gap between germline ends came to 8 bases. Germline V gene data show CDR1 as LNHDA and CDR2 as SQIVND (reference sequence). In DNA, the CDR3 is TGTGCCAGTAGTATATGGGGGAGCTCCTACAATGAGCAGTTCTTC. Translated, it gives CASSIWGSSYNEQFF.

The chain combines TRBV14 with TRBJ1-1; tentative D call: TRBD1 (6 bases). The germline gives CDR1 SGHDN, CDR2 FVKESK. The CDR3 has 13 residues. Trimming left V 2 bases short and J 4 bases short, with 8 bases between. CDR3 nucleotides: TGTGCCAGCAGCCAATTAGGGGGCACTGAAGCTTTCTTT. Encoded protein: CASSQLGGTEAFF. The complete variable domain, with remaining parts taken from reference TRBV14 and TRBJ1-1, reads EAGVTQFPSHSVIEKGQTVTLRCDPISGHDNLYWYRRVMGKEIKFLLHFVKESKQDESGMPNNRFLAERTGGTYSTLKVQPAELEDSGVYFCASSQLGGTEAFFGQGTRLTVV.

The CDR3 coding sequence is TGTGCCAGTAGTGTCGGGCGGGGTCCGTCCTACGAGCAGTACTTC. Translation: CASSVGRGPSYEQYF. The rearrangement uses TRBV19 and TRBJ2-7; perhaps TRBD2 as D (6 bases). The germline V gene has CDR1 LNHDA and CDR2 SQIVND (reference sequence). Trimming pared 5 bases from V and 1 base from J, leaving 15 bases between. The CDR3 has 15 amino acids.

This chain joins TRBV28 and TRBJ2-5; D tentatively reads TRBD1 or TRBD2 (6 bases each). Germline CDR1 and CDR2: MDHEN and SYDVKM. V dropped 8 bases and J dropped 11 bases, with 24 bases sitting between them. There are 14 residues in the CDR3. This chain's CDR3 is CASLDRPGTGEQYF. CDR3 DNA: TGTGCCAGCCTCGACAGGCCAGGGACGGGGGAGCAGTACTTC.

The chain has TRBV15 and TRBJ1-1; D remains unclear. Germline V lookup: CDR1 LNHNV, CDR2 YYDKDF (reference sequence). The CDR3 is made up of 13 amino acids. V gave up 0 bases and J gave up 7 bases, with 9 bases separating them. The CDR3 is CATSRDSWGEAFF. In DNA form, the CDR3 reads TGTGCCACCAGCAGAGATAGTTGGGGTGAAGCTTTCTTT.

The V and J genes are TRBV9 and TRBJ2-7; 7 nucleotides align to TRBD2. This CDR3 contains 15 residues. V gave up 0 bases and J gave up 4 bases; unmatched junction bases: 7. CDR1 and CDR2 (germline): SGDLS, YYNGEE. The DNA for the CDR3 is TGTGCCAGCAGCGTAGGGGGAGGGCTAGGATACGAGCAGTACTTC. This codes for CASSVGGGLGYEQYF.

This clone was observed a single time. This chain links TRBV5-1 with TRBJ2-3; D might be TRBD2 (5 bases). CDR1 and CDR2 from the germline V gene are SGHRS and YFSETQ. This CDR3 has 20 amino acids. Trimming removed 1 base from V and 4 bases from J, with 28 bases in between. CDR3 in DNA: TGCGCCAGCAGCTTGACGCCGGGATCAAGTGGTGGCGGCCACGCAGATACGCAGTATTTT. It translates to CASSLTPGSSGGGHADTQYF.

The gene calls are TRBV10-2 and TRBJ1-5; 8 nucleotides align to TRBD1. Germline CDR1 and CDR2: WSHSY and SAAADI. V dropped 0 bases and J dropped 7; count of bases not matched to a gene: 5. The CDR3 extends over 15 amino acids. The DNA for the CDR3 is TGCGCCAGCAGTGAGTCCCCAGGGGGCTGGCAGCCCCAGCATTTT. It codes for CASSESPGGWQPQHF.

CDR3 loop: CASSPGRFNEQFF. The CDR3 nucleotides are TGCGCCAGCAGCCCCGGGAGGTTCAATGAGCAGTTCTTC. V is TRBV4-3 and J is TRBJ2-1; TRBD2 matches 7 bases. Germline CDR1 LGHNA, CDR2 YSLEER. Trimming removed 4 bases from V and 6 bases from J; junction bases left unmatched: 3. This CDR3 contains 13 residues.

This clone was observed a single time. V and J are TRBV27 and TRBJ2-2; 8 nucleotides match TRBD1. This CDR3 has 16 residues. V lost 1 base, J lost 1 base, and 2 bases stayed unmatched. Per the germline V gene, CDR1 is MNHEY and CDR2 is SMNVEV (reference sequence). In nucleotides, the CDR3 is TGTGCCAGCAGTTTATTAGGGACAGGGAACACCGGGGAGCTGTTTTTT. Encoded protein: CASSLLGTGNTGELFF.

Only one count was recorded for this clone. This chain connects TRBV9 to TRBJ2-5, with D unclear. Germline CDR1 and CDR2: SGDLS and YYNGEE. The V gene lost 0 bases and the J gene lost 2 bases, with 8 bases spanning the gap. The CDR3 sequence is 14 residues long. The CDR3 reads CASSVVAGQETQYF. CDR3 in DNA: TGTGCCAGCAGCGTAGTTGCCGGGCAAGAGACCCAGTACTTC.

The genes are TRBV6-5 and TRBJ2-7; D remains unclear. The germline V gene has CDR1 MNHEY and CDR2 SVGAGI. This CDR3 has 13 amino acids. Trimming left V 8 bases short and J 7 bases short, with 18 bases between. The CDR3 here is CASGVLSGEEQYF. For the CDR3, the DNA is TGTGCCAGCGGGGTACTTTCTGGGGAAGAGCAGTACTTC.

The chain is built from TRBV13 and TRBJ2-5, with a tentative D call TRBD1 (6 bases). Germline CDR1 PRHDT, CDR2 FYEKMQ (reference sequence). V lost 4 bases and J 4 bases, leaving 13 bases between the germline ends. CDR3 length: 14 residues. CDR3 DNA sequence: TGTGCCAGCAGCTATCGACAGGATCGAGAGACCCAGTACTTC. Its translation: CASSYRQDRETQYF.

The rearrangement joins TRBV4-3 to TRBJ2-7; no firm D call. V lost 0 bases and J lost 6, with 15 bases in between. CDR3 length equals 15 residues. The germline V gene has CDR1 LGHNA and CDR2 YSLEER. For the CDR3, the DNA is TGCGCCAGCAGCCAAGAAATAGTGGGCTTACTCGAGCAGTACTTC. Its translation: CASSQEIVGLLEQYF.

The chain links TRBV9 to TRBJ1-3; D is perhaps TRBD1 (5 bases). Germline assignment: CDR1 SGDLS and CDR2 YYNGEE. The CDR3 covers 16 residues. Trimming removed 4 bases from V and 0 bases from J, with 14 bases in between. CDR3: CASSPIDSHSGNTIYF. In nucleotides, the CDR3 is TGTGCCAGCAGCCCTATCGACAGCCACTCTGGAAACACCATATATTTT.

In DNA form, the CDR3 reads TGTGCCAGCAGCGAGACCCCTGGGGACAGCGACATTCAGTACTTC. Its protein is CASSETPGDSDIQYF. The chain links TRBV9 to TRBJ2-4; TRBD1 matches at 7 bases. V was clipped by 3 bases and J by 8 bases; unmatched bases: 11. The CDR3 length is 15 residues. Germline CDR1 and CDR2: SGDLS and YYNGEE.

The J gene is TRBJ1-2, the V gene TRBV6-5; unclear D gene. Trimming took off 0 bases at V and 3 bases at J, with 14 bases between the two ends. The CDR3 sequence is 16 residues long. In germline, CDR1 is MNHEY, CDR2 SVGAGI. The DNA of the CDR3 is TGTGCCAGCAGTTACTCGATGTCCGCTCCCTACTATGGCTACACCTTC. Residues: CASSYSMSAPYYGYTF.